The 28 T cell receptor beta chains below all came from one sample that was sequenced in a study of blood T cell repertoires in COVID-19. TCRdb keeps only in-frame clones here, not all; method: immunoSEQ multiplex PCR. The sample shows some 150,000 clones, around 83% of them seen only once. Sequencing was performed on peripheral blood. The source of these receptors is a human donor with acute or convalescent COVID-19. The donor label of this sample is uncertain.

The chain carries TRBV7-2 and TRBJ2-7, with a weak D call TRBD1 (7 bases). The V end was cut by 3 bases, the J end by 3 bases, with 15 bases between. This CDR3 is built from 15 residues. CDR1 is SGHTA, CDR2 FQGNSA, per germline. Written as DNA, the CDR3 is TGTGCCAGCAGCTTCTCAGGGGGGCTCTTCTACGAGCAGTACTTC. It specifies CASSFSGGLFYEQYF.

The chain couples TRBV29-1 to TRBJ1-1, with D possibly being TRBD1 (6 bases). This CDR3 is 15 amino acids long. Trimming cost V 8 bases and J 4 bases, with 23 bases left between them. Per the germline V gene, CDR1 is SQVTM and CDR2 is ANQGSEA. This CDR3 reads CSTTTPPQGLTEAFF. CDR3 in DNA: TGCAGCACTACGACCCCCCCCCAGGGGCTCACTGAAGCTTTCTTT.

This clone was seen a single time. For the CDR3, the DNA is TGCGCCAGCAGCTACCCGACAGAAACCTACGAGCAGTACTTC. Encoded protein: CASSYPTETYEQYF. The genes are TRBV5-1 and TRBJ2-7; the D gene is possibly TRBD1 (5 bases). V lost 3 bases and J lost 2, with 12 bases in between. The CDR3 runs 14 residues. From germline, CDR1 is SGHRS and CDR2 YFSETQ.

This clone was recorded a few times. The chain has TRBV4-1 and TRBJ1-5; the match to TRBD1 covers 10 bases. Losses at the gene ends were 7 bases for V and 6 bases for J; bases not matched to a gene: 9. The CDR3 runs to 15 residues. The germline CDR1 and CDR2 sequences are MGHRA and YSYEKL. CDR3 amino acids: CASKLPGQGCQPQHF. CDR3 coding DNA: TGCGCCAGCAAACTTCCGGGACAGGGGTGTCAGCCCCAGCATTTT.

This clone appeared a single time. The gene calls are TRBV6-1 and TRBJ1-5, with TRBD1 identical over 10 bases. The CDR3 spans 16 residues. V shed 6 bases and J 6 bases; nucleotides not matched to a gene: 11. CDR1 and CDR2 (germline): MNHNS, SASEGT. The CDR3 region has the DNA TGTGCCAGCAGAGAAATACCGGGACAGGGGTTTCAGCCCCAGCATTTT. The encoded protein is CASREIPGQGFQPQHF.

The V call is TRBV29-1, the J call TRBJ1-2; D call uncertain. The germline V and J ends were trimmed by 6 bases and 1 base, with 9 bases remaining between them. The CDR3 totals 12 residues. Germline loops: CDR1 SQVTM, CDR2 ANQGSEA. For the CDR3, the DNA is TGCAGCGTCCCCGGTAGTAACTATGGCTACACCTTC. It yields the protein CSVPGSNYGYTF. The full variable domain, completed using reference TRBV29-1 and TRBJ1-2, is SAVISQKPSRDICQRGTSLTIQCQVDSQVTMMFWYRQQPGQSLTLIATANQGSEATYESGFVIDKFPISRPNLTFSTLTVSNMSPEDSSIYLCSVPGSNYGYTFGSGTRLTVV.

To note about this clone: The junction differs from germline at one of its ends, possibly a read error. The chain recombines TRBV7-3 with TRBJ1-4; TRBD1 matches at 9 bases. Per germline, CDR1 SGHTA and CDR2 FQGTGA. There are 14 residues in the CDR3. DNA of the CDR3: TGTGCCAGCAGCCCAGACAGGGGGAGTGAAGAACTGTTTTTT. Translated: CASSPDRGSEELFF.

V and J are TRBV10-3 and TRBJ2-3, with 15 positions matching TRBD2. V shed 9 bases, J shed 5 bases, and the junction held 3 bases outside the gene matches. Germline V gene lookup returns CDR1 ENHRY and CDR2 SYGVKD. CDR3 length equals 14 residues. CDR3 in amino acids: CAIGTSGGLDTQYF. DNA for the CDR3: TGTGCCATAGGGACTAGCGGGGGGCTAGATACGCAGTATTTT.

V gene TRBV7-2 combines with J gene TRBJ1-2; TRBD1 is a possible D gene (5 bases). Looked up from germline, CDR1 is SGHTA and CDR2 is FQGNSA. The CDR3 consists of 14 residues. The V and J ends lost 5 bases and 4 bases respectively, with 14 bases between them. The CDR3 bases are TGTGCCAGCAGCCCCCTCCCGGGGGGCTATGGCTACACCTTC. Encoded protein: CASSPLPGGYGYTF.

The V call is TRBV5-8, the J call TRBJ1-5, with a possible D match to TRBD1 (6 bases). Germline loops: CDR1 SGHTS, CDR2 YDEGEE. This CDR3 has 15 amino acids. Trimming removed 4 bases from V and 2 bases from J, with 13 bases in between. This CDR3 is CASSPGTIGNQPQHF. CDR3 nucleotide sequence: TGTGCCAGCAGCCCCGGGACAATCGGCAATCAGCCCCAGCATTTT.

The V call is TRBV2, the J call TRBJ2-1, with TRBD2 matching over 10 bases. This CDR3 has 18 amino acids. Trimming cost V 4 bases and J 7 bases; bases outside gene matches: 16. In germline, CDR1 is SNHLY, CDR2 FYNNEI. Here the CDR3 reads CASSVSPSGSLVLNEQFF. DNA for the CDR3: TGTGCCAGCAGTGTATCGCCTAGCGGGAGTTTGGTATTAAATGAGCAGTTCTTC.

The V and J genes are TRBV3-1 (or the pseudogene TRBV3-2) and TRBJ1-6, with D maybe TRBD1 (5 bases). Trimming left V 4 bases short and J 10 bases short, with 20 bases between. Germline loops: CDR1 LGHDT, CDR2 YNNKEL (reference sequence). The CDR3 is 16 residues long. CDR3 region: CASSLGGGGQYSPLHF. The CDR3 DNA reads TGTGCCAGCAGCCTGGGTGGGGGGGGTCAATACTCACCCCTCCACTTT.

The chain has TRBV6-5 and TRBJ1-2, with a weak D call TRBD1 (5 bases). Germline V gene data show CDR1 as MNHEY and CDR2 as SVGAGI. V lost 5 bases to trimming and J lost 3 bases, with 16 bases between them. CDR3 length: 15 residues. The CDR3 DNA sequence: TGTGCCAGCAGTCCTACTTATTCAGGGCACTATGGCTACACCTTC. This codes for CASSPTYSGHYGYTF.

The chain is built from TRBV5-8 and TRBJ1-1; D might be TRBD1 (5 bases). Germline V gives CDR1 SGHTS, CDR2 YDEGEE. V was shortened by 2 bases and J by 11 bases, with 13 bases between the two germline ends. The CDR3 length is 12 residues. The CDR3 is CASSLWGRAAFF. The CDR3 DNA is TGTGCCAGCAGCTTATGGGGCAGGGCTGCTTTCTTT.

V is TRBV19 and J is TRBJ1-1, with D maybe TRBD1 (5 bases). V lost 7 bases, J lost 1 base, and 16 bases lay in between. The CDR3 is 15 residues long. Germline V lookup: CDR1 LNHDA, CDR2 SQIVND (reference sequence). The CDR3: CASKPQGLENTEAFF. CDR3 sequence (DNA): TGTGCCAGTAAACCGCAGGGATTAGAGAACACTGAAGCTTTCTTT.

This rearrangement joins TRBV27 to TRBJ1-4, with D perhaps TRBD1 (5 bases). CDR1 and CDR2 (germline): MNHEY, SMNVEV (reference sequence). The CDR3 loop spans 13 amino acids. V was shortened by 5 bases and J by 12 bases, with 16 bases between the two germline ends. The CDR3 bases are TGTGCCAGCAGTCCCCTGGGGGAGGGAGAACTGTTTTTT. Amino acids: CASSPLGEGELFF.

The chain links TRBV6-5 to TRBJ2-5, with 10 bases lining up with TRBD2. Germline assignment: CDR1 MNHEY and CDR2 SVGAGI. After removal of 5 bases from V and 4 bases from J, the junction contained 7 bases not matched to a gene. The CDR3 consists of 15 residues. The DNA for the CDR3 is TGTGCCAGCAGTACGGCAGCGGGGGGGCTAGAGACCCAGTACTTC. It specifies CASSTAAGGLETQYF.

The chain joins TRBV28 to TRBJ1-2; TRBD1 matches at 7 bases. The V gene's germline CDR1 is MDHEN and CDR2 SYDVKM. The CDR3 is made up of 12 amino acids. Germline trimming cut 8 bases from V and 3 bases from J; bases unmatched to any gene: 3. The CDR3 loop is CASDDRDYGYTF. DNA of the CDR3: TGTGCCAGCGATGACAGGGACTATGGCTACACCTTC.

The gene calls are TRBV7-2 and TRBJ1-1; D ambiguous. Germline CDR1 and CDR2: SGHTA and FQGNSA. CDR3 length: 11 residues. Trimming pared 6 bases from V and 8 bases from J, leaving 10 bases between. CDR3 DNA sequence: TGTGCCAGCAGGCCTCAGGTGGAAGCTTTCTTT. This codes for CASRPQVEAFF. Together with reference TRBV7-2 and TRBJ1-1, the CDR3 gives the full variable domain: GAGVSQSPSNKVTEKGKDVELRCDPISGHTALYWYRQSLGQGLEFLIYFQGNSAPDKSGLPSDRFSAERTGGSVSTLTIQRTQQEDSAVYLCASRPQVEAFFGQGTRLTVV.

The CDR3 region is CASSSPGVAFF. The DNA of the CDR3 is TGTGCCAGCAGCTCCCCAGGCGTGGCTTTCTTT. The V and J genes are TRBV7-9 and TRBJ1-1; D is ambiguous. The CDR3 length is 11 residues. V shed 4 bases and J shed 11 bases, with 11 bases lying between them. Germline V gene data show CDR1 as SEHNR and CDR2 as FQNEAQ (reference sequence).

The chain carries TRBV3-1 (or the pseudogene TRBV3-2) and TRBJ1-2, with 11 bases identical to TRBD1. CDR1 LGHDT and CDR2 YNNKEL come from the germline V gene (reference sequence). V gave up 1 base and J gave up 3 bases; unmatched junction bases: 4. This CDR3 comprises 16 residues. The DNA for the CDR3 is TGTGCCAGCAGCCAAGGTGGACAGGGGGCCTACTATGGCTACACCTTC. Encoded protein: CASSQGGQGAYYGYTF.

The chain couples TRBV2 to TRBJ1-5, with D maybe TRBD1 (6 bases). Trimming removed 8 bases from V and 6 bases from J, with 17 bases in between. The length of the CDR3 is 14 residues. The germline V gene encodes CDR1 SNHLY and CDR2 FYNNEI. The CDR3 spells CASLQGVESQPQHF. The CDR3 coding sequence is TGTGCCAGCTTACAGGGAGTCGAGAGTCAGCCCCAGCATTTT.

Written as DNA, the CDR3 is TGTGCCAGCACCAGGGGGAAACTCAGTGAAGCTTTCTTT. The encoded protein is CASTRGKLSEAFF. The chain has TRBV6-5 and TRBJ1-1; 7 bases align to TRBD1. Germline CDR1 MNHEY, CDR2 SVGAGI. The junction had 9 bases not matched to a gene; V was cut back by 7 bases and J by 7 bases. The CDR3 contains 13 residues.

The chain joins TRBV7-3 to TRBJ2-2; D not certain. The germline V and J ends were trimmed by 7 bases and 0 bases, with 12 bases remaining between them. Germline V lookup: CDR1 SGHTA, CDR2 FQGTGA. The CDR3 is 15 amino acids. CDR3 nucleotides: TGTGCCAGCATCTCAGGCGCCCCGAACACCGGGGAGCTGTTTTTT. Translation gives CASISGAPNTGELFF.

This clone turned up a few times. The chain carries TRBV19 and TRBJ1-3; 10 bases line up with TRBD1. The CDR3 has 14 amino acids. The germline gives CDR1 LNHDA, CDR2 SQIVND (reference sequence). V lost 9 bases and J lost 4; bases outside the gene matches: 6. The CDR3 DNA sequence: TGTGCCAGCGTCGGACAGGGGGTCGGAAACACCATATATTTT. Translating it yields CASVGQGVGNTIYF.

The chain combines TRBV7-3 with TRBJ2-4; unclear D gene. CDR1 and CDR2 (germline): SGHTA, FQGTGA. V lost 3 bases and J 8 bases, leaving 11 bases between the germline ends. The CDR3 covers 13 residues. The CDR3 nucleotides are TGTGCCAGCAGCTTCACATTTTCAGACATTCAGTACTTC. Protein product: CASSFTFSDIQYF.

The chain couples TRBV30 to TRBJ1-4; D call uncertain. Germline-derived CDR1 and CDR2 are GTSNPN and SVGIG (reference sequence). The CDR3 has 15 residues. V was cut by 3 bases and J by 3 bases, with 14 bases left in between. Here the CDR3 reads CAWRTPGGANEKLFF. In DNA, the CDR3 is TGTGCCTGGAGAACCCCTGGTGGAGCTAATGAAAAACTGTTTTTT.

The V gene is TRBV30, the J gene TRBJ1-3; no definite D call. Germline V gene lookup returns CDR1 GTSNPN and CDR2 SVGIG (reference sequence). This CDR3 comprises 12 residues. The ends were cut back, 4 bases at V and 1 base at J, with 5 bases in the middle. The CDR3 region is CAWTQSGNTIYF. The CDR3 DNA reads TGTGCCTGGACCCAATCTGGAAACACCATATATTTT.